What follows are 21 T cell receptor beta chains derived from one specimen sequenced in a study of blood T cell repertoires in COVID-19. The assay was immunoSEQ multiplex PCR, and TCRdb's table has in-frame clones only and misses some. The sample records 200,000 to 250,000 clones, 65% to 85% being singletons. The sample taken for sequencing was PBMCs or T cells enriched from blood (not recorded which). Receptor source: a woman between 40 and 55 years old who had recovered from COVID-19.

The CDR3 here is CASSADRGSGDTIYF. CDR3 DNA: TGCGCCAGCAGCGCGGACAGGGGCTCGGGGGACACCATATATTTT. V usage is TRBV5-1 and J usage is TRBJ1-3, with 9 bases identical to TRBD1. This CDR3 is built from 15 residues. Germline CDR1 reads SGHRS; CDR2 reads YFSETQ. J was trimmed by 8 bases and V by 4 bases; bases with no gene match: 10.

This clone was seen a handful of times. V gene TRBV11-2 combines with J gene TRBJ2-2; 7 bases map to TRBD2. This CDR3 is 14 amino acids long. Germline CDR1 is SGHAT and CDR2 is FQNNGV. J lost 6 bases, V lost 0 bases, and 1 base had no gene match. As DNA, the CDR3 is TGTGCCAGCAGCTTAGATCGGGGGGCCGGGGAGCTGTTTTTT. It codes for CASSLDRGAGELFF.

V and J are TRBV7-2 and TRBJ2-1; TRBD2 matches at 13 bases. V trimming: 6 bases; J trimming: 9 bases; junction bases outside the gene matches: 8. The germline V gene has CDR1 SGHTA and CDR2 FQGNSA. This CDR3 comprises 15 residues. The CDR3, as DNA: TGTGCCAGCAGTCTAGGACTAGCGGGAGTTCTTGAGCAGTTCTTC. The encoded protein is CASSLGLAGVLEQFF.

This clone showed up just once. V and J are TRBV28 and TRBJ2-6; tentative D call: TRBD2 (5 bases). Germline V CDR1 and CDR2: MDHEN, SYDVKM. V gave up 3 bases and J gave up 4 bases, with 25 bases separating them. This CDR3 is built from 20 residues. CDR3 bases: TGTGCCAGCAGTTTTTGGCAGGACTCCAAATTGTTGTCCGGGGCCAACGTCCTGACTTTC. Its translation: CASSFWQDSKLLSGANVLTF.

CDR3 protein: CASSFSSGSVNIQYF. The CDR3 DNA follows: TGCGCCAGCAGCTTTAGTAGCGGGAGCGTAAACATTCAGTACTTC. The V call is TRBV5-1, the J call TRBJ2-4; 9 bases are a match to TRBD2. CDR1 and CDR2 from the germline V gene are SGHRS and YFSETQ. The CDR3 sequence is 15 residues long. V shed 2 bases, J shed 6 bases, and the junction held 6 bases outside the gene matches. The full variable domain, its missing parts supplied by reference TRBV5-1 and TRBJ2-4, is KAGVTQTPRYLIKTRGQQVTLSCSPISGHRSVSWYQQTPGQGLQFLFEYFSETQRNKGNFPGRFSGRQFSNSRSEMNVSTLELGDSALYLCASSFSSGSVNIQYFGAGTRLSVL.

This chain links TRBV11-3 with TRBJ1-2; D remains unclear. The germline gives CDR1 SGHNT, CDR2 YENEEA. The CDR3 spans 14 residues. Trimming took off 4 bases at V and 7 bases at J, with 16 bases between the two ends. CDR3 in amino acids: CASSSNRGESGYTF. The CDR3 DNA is TGTGCCAGCAGCTCCAACCGAGGAGAAAGTGGCTACACCTTC.

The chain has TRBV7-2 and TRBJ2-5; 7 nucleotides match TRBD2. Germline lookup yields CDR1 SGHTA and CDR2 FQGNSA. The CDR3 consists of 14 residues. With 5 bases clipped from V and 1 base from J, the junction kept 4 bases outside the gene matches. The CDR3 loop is CASSPRLAQETQYF. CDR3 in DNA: TGTGCCAGCAGCCCACGACTAGCCCAAGAGACCCAGTACTTC.

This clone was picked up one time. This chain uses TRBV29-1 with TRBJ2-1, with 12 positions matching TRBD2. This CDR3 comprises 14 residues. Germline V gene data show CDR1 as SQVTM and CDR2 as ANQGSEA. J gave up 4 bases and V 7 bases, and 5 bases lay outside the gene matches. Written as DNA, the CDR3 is TGCAGCGGTCAACTAGCGGGAGGATACAATGAGCAGTTCTTC. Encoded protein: CSGQLAGGYNEQFF.

The CDR3 protein is CASSQTFDRVGGYTF. CDR3 nucleotide sequence: TGCGCCAGCAGCCAGACCTTTGACAGGGTCGGTGGCTACACCTTC. The genes are TRBV4-1 and TRBJ1-2; 7 bases line up with TRBD1. With V trimmed by 3 bases and J by 7 bases, 11 bases remained unmatched. The germline gives CDR1 MGHRA, CDR2 YSYEKL. The CDR3 loop spans 15 amino acids.

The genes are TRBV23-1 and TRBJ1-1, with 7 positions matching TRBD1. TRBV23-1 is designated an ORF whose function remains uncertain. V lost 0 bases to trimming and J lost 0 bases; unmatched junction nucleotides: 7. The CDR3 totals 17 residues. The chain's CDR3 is CASSQSEVRGVNTEAFF. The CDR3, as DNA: TGCGCCAGCAGTCAATCTGAAGTCAGGGGGGTGAACACTGAAGCTTTCTTT.

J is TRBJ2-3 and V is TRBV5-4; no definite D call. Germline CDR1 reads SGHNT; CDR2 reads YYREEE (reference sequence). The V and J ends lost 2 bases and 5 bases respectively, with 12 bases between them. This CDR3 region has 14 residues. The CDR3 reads CASSLSPPGDTQYF. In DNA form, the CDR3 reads TGTGCCAGCAGCTTAAGTCCTCCGGGAGATACGCAGTATTTT.

The CDR3 spells CASSSRESPTDTQYF. CDR3 nucleotide sequence: TGTGCCAGTAGTAGCCGGGAGTCCCCCACAGATACGCAGTATTTT. The chain couples TRBV19 to TRBJ2-3; tentatively, D is TRBD2 (6 bases). CDR3 length equals 15 residues. In germline, CDR1 is LNHDA, CDR2 SQIVND (reference sequence). V was shortened by 4 bases and J by 2 bases, with 13 bases between the two germline ends.

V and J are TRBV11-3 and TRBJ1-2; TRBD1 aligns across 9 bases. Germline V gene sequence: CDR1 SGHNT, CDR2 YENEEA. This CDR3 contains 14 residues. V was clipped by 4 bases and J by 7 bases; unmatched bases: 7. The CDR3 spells CASSSYRGRGGYTF. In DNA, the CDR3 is TGTGCCAGCAGCTCGTACAGGGGGCGGGGTGGCTACACCTTC.

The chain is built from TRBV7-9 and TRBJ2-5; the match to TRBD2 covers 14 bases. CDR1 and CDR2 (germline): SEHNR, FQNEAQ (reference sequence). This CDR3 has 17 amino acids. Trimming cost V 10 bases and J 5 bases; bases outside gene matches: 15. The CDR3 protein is CATDIGTSGSGLETQYF. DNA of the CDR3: TGTGCCACCGATATAGGGACTAGCGGGAGTGGGTTGGAGACCCAGTACTTC.

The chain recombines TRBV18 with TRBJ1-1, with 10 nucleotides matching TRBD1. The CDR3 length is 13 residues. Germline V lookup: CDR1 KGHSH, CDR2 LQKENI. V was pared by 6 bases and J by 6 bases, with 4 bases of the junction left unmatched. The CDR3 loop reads CASSQTGGAEAFF. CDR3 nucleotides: TGTGCCAGCTCCCAGACAGGGGGCGCTGAAGCTTTCTTT.

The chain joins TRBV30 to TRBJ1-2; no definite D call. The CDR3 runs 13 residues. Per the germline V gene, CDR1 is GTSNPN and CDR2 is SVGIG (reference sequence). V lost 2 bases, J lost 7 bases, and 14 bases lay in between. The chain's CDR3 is CAWSISGLGGYTF. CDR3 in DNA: TGTGCCTGGAGTATCTCGGGGTTGGGTGGCTACACCTTC.

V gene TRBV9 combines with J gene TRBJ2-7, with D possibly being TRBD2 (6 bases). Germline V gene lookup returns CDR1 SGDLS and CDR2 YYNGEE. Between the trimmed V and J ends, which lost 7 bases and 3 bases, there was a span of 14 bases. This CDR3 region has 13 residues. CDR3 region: CASPLRDFYEQYF. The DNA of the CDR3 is TGTGCCAGCCCCCTGAGGGACTTCTACGAGCAGTACTTC. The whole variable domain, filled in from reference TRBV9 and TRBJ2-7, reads DSGVTQTPKHLITATGQRVTLRCSPRSGDLSVYWYQQSLDQGLQFLIQYYNGEERAKGNILERFSAQQFPDLHSELNLSSLELGDSALYFCASPLRDFYEQYFGPGTRLTVT.

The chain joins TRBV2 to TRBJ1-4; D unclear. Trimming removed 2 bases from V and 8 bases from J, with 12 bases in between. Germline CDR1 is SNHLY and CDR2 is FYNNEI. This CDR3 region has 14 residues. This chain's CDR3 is CASSERRGKEKLFF. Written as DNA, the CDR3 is TGTGCCAGCAGTGAACGAAGAGGGAAAGAAAAACTGTTTTTT.

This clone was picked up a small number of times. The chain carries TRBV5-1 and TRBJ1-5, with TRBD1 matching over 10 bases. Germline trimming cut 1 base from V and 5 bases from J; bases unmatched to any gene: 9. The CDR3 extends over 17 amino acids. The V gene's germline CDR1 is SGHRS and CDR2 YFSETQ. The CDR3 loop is CASSLLPGQGSDQPQHF. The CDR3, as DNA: TGCGCCAGCAGCTTGTTGCCGGGACAGGGGTCCGATCAGCCCCAGCATTTT.

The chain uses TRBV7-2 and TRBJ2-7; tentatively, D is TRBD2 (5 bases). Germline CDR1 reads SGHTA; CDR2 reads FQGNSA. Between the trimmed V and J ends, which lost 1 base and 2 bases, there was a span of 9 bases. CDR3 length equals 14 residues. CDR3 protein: CASSLGTGTYEQYF. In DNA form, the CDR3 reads TGTGCCAGCAGCTTAGGTACGGGAACCTACGAGCAGTACTTC. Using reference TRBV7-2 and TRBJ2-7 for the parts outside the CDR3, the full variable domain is GAGVSQSPSNKVTEKGKDVELRCDPISGHTALYWYRQSLGQGLEFLIYFQGNSAPDKSGLPSDRFSAERTGGSVSTLTIQRTQQEDSAVYLCASSLGTGTYEQYFGPGTRLTVT.

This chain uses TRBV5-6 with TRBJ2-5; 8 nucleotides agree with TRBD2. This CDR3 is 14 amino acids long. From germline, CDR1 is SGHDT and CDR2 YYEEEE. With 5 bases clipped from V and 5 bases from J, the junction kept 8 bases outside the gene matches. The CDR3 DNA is TGTGCCAGCAGACGACTAGCGTTTGGGGAGACCCAGTACTTC. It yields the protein CASRRLAFGETQYF.